The clone carrying this TCR beta chain was seen only a few times. Its specificity is unknown. The data derive from a study of T-cell memory formation after mild COVID-19. Overall study results and limits: Several responding clones turned up in pre-infection memory, indicating that cross-reactive memory may have taken part.

Germline V gives CDR1 SGHTA, CDR2 FQGNSA. The CDR3 sequence is 13 residues long. Trimming shortened V by 5 bases and J by 12 bases, and 16 bases separated the two germline ends. Constant-segment primers were used for 5'RACE, and the resulting TCR alpha and TCR beta cDNA libraries carried sample barcodes and UMIs. TCRdb recomputed calls from the 5' RACE reads with MiXCR, one row per CDR3 protein. The repertoire holds around 430,000 distinct CDR3 sequences, with 15% to 20% as singletons. The V and J genes are TRBV7-2 and TRBJ2-2; weak D call: TRBD1 (6 bases). This sequence was found in a man between 18 and 35 years old who had mild COVID-19 (a few samples of this study predate the infection). Cell type and time point are not known. Material: PBMCs or a T cell subset sorted from them (not recorded which). The CDR3 is CASSTGAGAQLFF. The CDR3 nucleotides are TGTGCCAGCAGCACGGGCGCAGGGGCGCAGCTGTTTTTT.